The 32 T cell receptor beta chains listed next were all sequenced from one sample in a study of naive and memory T cell subsets. Both TRBC1 and TRBC2 were covered by a beta constant-region primer of two equimolar oligonucleotides. Each CDR3 protein gets one entry after TCRdb re-called the UMI-ligation and nested PCR reads with MiXCR. The sample consists of about 150,000 distinct CDR3 sequences, about 18% of them appearing once. Sequenced material: naive CD4+ T cells from blood. Receptors were obtained from a human donor in good health.

The rearrangement uses TRBV7-2 and TRBJ2-7; D remains unclear. This CDR3 has 16 amino acids. From germline, CDR1 is SGHTA and CDR2 FQGNSA. Deletions cut 0 bases from V and 2 bases from J, with 14 bases between. The CDR3 coding sequence is TGTGCCAGCAGCTTAGCGACGGACCCGAGGACCTACGAGCAGTACTTC. Amino acids: CASSLATDPRTYEQYF.

This clonotype was observed a few times. The chain is built from TRBV6-5 and TRBJ1-3; 7 bases map to TRBD1. The CDR3 loop spans 15 amino acids. With V trimmed by 6 bases and J by 0 bases, 5 bases remained unmatched. The germline V gene encodes CDR1 MNHEY and CDR2 SVGAGI. The CDR3 DNA is TGTGCCAGCAGCCGAGGACAGGCCTCTGGAAACACCATATATTTT. It yields the protein CASSRGQASGNTIYF.

This clonotype has only a few counts. The genes are TRBV10-3 and TRBJ1-1, with D maybe TRBD1 (6 bases). The CDR3 is 12 amino acids. Germline CDR1 ENHRY, CDR2 SYGVKD. V lost 4 bases and J 6 bases, leaving 9 bases between the germline ends. The CDR3 nucleotides read TGTGCCATCAGTGCCCAGGGGTCTGAAGCTTTCTTT. Amino acids: CAISAQGSEAFF.

This clonotype has more than one count but fewer than ten. The chain combines TRBV15 with TRBJ1-1, with 8 bases aligning to TRBD1. Germline-derived CDR1 and CDR2 are LNHNV and YYDKDF (reference sequence). V trimming: 2 bases; J trimming: 6 bases; junction bases outside the gene matches: 11. The CDR3 sequence is 16 residues long. CDR3 sequence (DNA): TGTGCCACCAGCAGACCGGAACAGGGGGGGGTGGCTGAAGCTTTCTTT. Amino acid sequence: CATSRPEQGGVAEAFF.

This clonotype was found a few times. The gene calls are TRBV28 and TRBJ2-5, with D unclear. This CDR3 has 13 amino acids. V lost 6 bases to trimming and J lost 5 bases, with 13 bases between them. Germline V lookup: CDR1 MDHEN, CDR2 SYDVKM. CDR3 residues: CASRATVGETQYF. The CDR3 region has the DNA TGTGCCAGCAGAGCAACAGTCGGGGAGACCCAGTACTTC.

This clonotype came up a few times. The rearrangement links TRBV28 to TRBJ2-7, with D hard to call. CDR3 length: 17 residues. The V gene's germline CDR1 is MDHEN and CDR2 SYDVKM. Trimming removed 2 bases at V and 0 bases at J, with 17 bases between. In nucleotides, the CDR3 is TGTGCCAGCAGTTTAGAGTTGAGGCAGGCTGCCTCCTACGAGCAGTACTTC. Protein sequence: CASSLELRQAASYEQYF. Full variable domain (rest looked up from reference TRBV28 and TRBJ2-7): DVKVTQSSRYLVKRTGEKVFLECVQDMDHENMFWYRQDPGLGLRLIYFSYDVKMKEKGDIPEGYSVSREKKERFSLILESASTNQTSMYLCASSLELRQAASYEQYFGPGTRLTVT.

Turning to this clonotype: It may be a read error: a sequence one base away is much more abundant. The chain uses TRBV29-1 and TRBJ1-4, with 9 nucleotides matching TRBD1. This CDR3 comprises 14 residues. CDR1 SQVTM and CDR2 ANQGSEA come from the germline V gene. The V segment lost 7 bases and the J segment 8 bases; nucleotides outside the gene matches: 11. In DNA form, the CDR3 reads TGCAGCGCGGTCCTCGGGACAGGGAGCGAAAAACTGTTTTTT. Amino acid sequence: CSAVLGTGSEKLFF.

This clonotype was seen only a few times. The chain uses TRBV11-2 and TRBJ2-7; 7 nucleotides line up with TRBD2. The ends lost 5 bases at V and 0 bases at J; junction bases unmatched: 4. CDR1 is SGHAT and CDR2 is FQNNGV in the germline V gene. This CDR3 is built from 14 residues. CDR3 bases: TGTGCCAGCAGCGTGGGGGGGAGCTCCTACGAGCAGTACTTC. Translating gives CASSVGGSSYEQYF.

The sample holds a few counts of this clonotype. This chain links TRBV10-3 with TRBJ2-3; perhaps D is TRBD1 or TRBD2 (7 bases each). The V end lost 7 bases, the J end lost 2 bases, and 16 bases lay between the germline ends. The CDR3 runs to 15 residues. Germline values: CDR1 ENHRY, CDR2 SYGVKD. This CDR3 is CAIIDRAGATDTQYF. CDR3 bases: TGTGCCATCATCGACAGGGCGGGGGCCACAGATACGCAGTATTTT.

There are many counts of this clonotype. This chain's CDR3 is CASSYTGFYNSPLHF. In DNA, the CDR3 is TGTGCCAGCAGTTACACAGGTTTCTATAATTCACCCCTCCACTTT. V and J are TRBV6-6 and TRBJ1-6, with a possible D match to TRBD1 (5 bases). Trimming took 2 bases from V and 3 from J, leaving 8 bases between them. The CDR3 totals 15 residues. CDR1 is MNHNY and CDR2 is SVGAGI in the germline V gene (reference sequence).

This clonotype appeared a single time. CDR3 in amino acids: CSARVSSGRAYNEQFF. DNA for the CDR3: TGCAGTGCTAGAGTCTCTAGCGGGAGGGCCTACAATGAGCAGTTCTTC. The gene calls are TRBV20-1 and TRBJ2-1; 12 nucleotides match TRBD2. The CDR3 length is 16 residues. Germline V gene sequence: CDR1 DFQATT, CDR2 SNEGSKA (reference sequence). The V segment lost 1 base and the J segment 2 bases; nucleotides outside the gene matches: 3.

This clonotype was observed a few times. The gene calls are TRBV7-2 and TRBJ2-1; no reliable D call. The CDR3 is 15 residues long. Germline CDR1 SGHTA, CDR2 FQGNSA. The V gene lost 1 base and the J gene lost 4 bases, with 11 bases spanning the gap. The chain's CDR3 is CASSLGVMSYNEQFF. In nucleotides, the CDR3 is TGTGCCAGCAGCTTAGGGGTTATGAGTTACAATGAGCAGTTCTTC.

This clonotype was seen ten or more times. V gene TRBV5-1 combines with J gene TRBJ2-3; possibly TRBD2 for D (5 bases). Trimming pared 0 bases from V and 2 bases from J, leaving 16 bases between. The CDR3 has 17 residues. In germline, CDR1 is SGHRS, CDR2 YFSETQ. The CDR3 spells CASSLVSLLLVTDTQYF. DNA of the CDR3: TGCGCCAGCAGCTTGGTTAGCTTGCTACTAGTCACAGATACGCAGTATTTT.

V and J are TRBV12-3 or TRBV12-4 and TRBJ2-4, with D perhaps matching TRBD2 (6 bases). The CDR3 length is 14 residues. Trimming stripped 6 bases from V and 15 bases from J, with 24 bases between. CDR3 loop: CASSMGGDSPRPYF. Written as DNA, the CDR3 is TGTGCCAGCAGCATGGGCGGGGACTCCCCACGCCCGTACTTC.

This rearrangement joins TRBV5-1 to TRBJ2-3; tentatively, D is TRBD2 (6 bases). The V gene's germline CDR1 is SGHRS and CDR2 YFSETQ. This CDR3 is built from 15 residues. V was trimmed by 0 bases and J by 1 base, leaving 9 bases between them. CDR3 sequence reads: CASSLGASGTDTQYF. The CDR3 DNA follows: TGCGCCAGCAGCTTGGGGGCTAGCGGCACAGATACGCAGTATTTT.

The V gene is TRBV28, the J gene TRBJ1-2; weak D call: TRBD1 (6 bases). V shed 4 bases and J shed 2 bases, with 11 bases lying between them. Germline assignment: CDR1 MDHEN and CDR2 SYDVKM. The CDR3 totals 14 residues. The chain's CDR3 is CASSSPQGNYGYTF. The CDR3 DNA follows: TGTGCCAGCAGTTCCCCCCAGGGGAACTATGGCTACACCTTC.

This chain links TRBV29-1 with TRBJ2-3, with 7 bases matching TRBD1. V was pared by 7 bases and J by 4 bases, with 5 bases of the junction left unmatched. The germline V gene has CDR1 SQVTM and CDR2 ANQGSEA. There are 12 residues in the CDR3. The CDR3 DNA reads as TGCAGCGGACAAACAGGGGCAGATACGCAGTATTTT. It encodes CSGQTGADTQYF.

This clonotype came up a few times. This rearrangement joins TRBV2 to TRBJ2-2; D gene unclear. CDR3 length: 14 residues. Per germline, CDR1 SNHLY and CDR2 FYNNEI. Trimming pared 6 bases from V and 4 bases from J, leaving 12 bases between. The CDR3 bases are TGTGCCAGCAGCCCCGCGAGTCGCACCGGGGAGCTGTTTTTT. Residues: CASSPASRTGELFF.

This clonotype came up a few times. The chain couples TRBV30 to TRBJ2-7; D is perhaps TRBD2 (5 bases). Between the trimmed V and J ends, which lost 4 bases and 2 bases, there was a span of 18 bases. The CDR3 spans 15 residues. The germline CDR1 and CDR2 sequences are GTSNPN and SVGIG (reference sequence). The CDR3 protein is CAWTPGWLSAYEQYF. The DNA for the CDR3 is TGTGCCTGGACTCCGGGGTGGTTATCGGCCTACGAGCAGTACTTC. Variable domain in full (rest from reference TRBV30 and TRBJ2-7): SQTIHQWPATLVQPVGSPLSLECTVEGTSNPNLYWYRQAAGRGLQLLFYSVGIGQISSEVPQNLSASRPQDRQFILSSKKLLLSDSGFYLCAWTPGWLSAYEQYFGPGTRLTVT.

In this sample, this clonotype turned up a few times. V and J are TRBV18 and TRBJ2-1; D gene ambiguous. The CDR3 totals 15 residues. The germline V gene has CDR1 KGHSH and CDR2 LQKENI. V dropped 4 bases and J dropped 0 bases, with 10 bases sitting between them. CDR3 bases: TGTGCCAGCTCACAGTCGAGGAGCTCCTACAATGAGCAGTTCTTC. Translating it yields CASSQSRSSYNEQFF.

This clonotype was seen repeatedly, ten times or more. This sequence joins TRBV2 and TRBJ2-6; 7 nucleotides match TRBD1. Germline CDR1 and CDR2: SNHLY and FYNNEI. The trim removed 6 bases at V and 2 bases at J, leaving 4 bases unmatched. The CDR3 runs 15 residues. The CDR3 DNA reads as TGTGCCAGCAGCCTACAGGGGACTGGGGCCAACGTCCTGACTTTC. It is translated as CASSLQGTGANVLTF.

V is TRBV5-4 and J is TRBJ1-2; D not certain. V lost 0 bases to trimming and J lost 3 bases, with 9 bases between them. Germline loops: CDR1 SGHNT, CDR2 YYREEE (reference sequence). This CDR3 is built from 14 residues. DNA for the CDR3: TGTGCCAGCAGCTTGGCCATGGGTGACTATGGCTACACCTTC. Translated, it gives CASSLAMGDYGYTF. Full variable domain (remainder filled in from reference TRBV5-4 and TRBJ1-2): ETGVTQSPTHLIKTRGQQVTLRCSSQSGHNTVSWYQQALGQGPQFIFQYYREEENGRGNFPPRFSGLQFPNYSSELNVNALELDDSALYLCASSLAMGDYGYTFGSGTRLTVV.

The V call is TRBV10-3, the J call TRBJ2-7, with D uncertain. V dropped 0 bases and J dropped 6 bases, with 6 bases sitting between them. Germline CDR1 and CDR2: ENHRY and SYGVKD. The CDR3 runs to 12 residues. The CDR3 reads CAISESGREQYF. The CDR3 region has the DNA TGTGCCATCAGTGAGTCCGGCCGCGAGCAGTACTTC.

In its sample, this clonotype was seen a few times. The junction departs from the called germline gene at one end, perhaps through a read error. The chain joins TRBV20-1 to TRBJ2-4; D gene unclear. The CDR3 spans 15 residues. Per germline, CDR1 DFQATT and CDR2 SNEGSKA (reference sequence). The CDR3 here is CSAPRRTGATNIQYF. In DNA form, the CDR3 reads TGCAGTGCCCCCCGCAGGACGGGCGCCACAAACATTCAGTACTTC.

This clonotype showed up just a few times. The chain joins TRBV5-4 to TRBJ2-3; possibly TRBD1 for D (6 bases). The germline V and J ends were trimmed by 5 bases and 5 bases, with 12 bases remaining between them. The CDR3 extends over 13 amino acids. The V gene's germline CDR1 is SGHNT and CDR2 YYREEE (reference sequence). The CDR3 DNA is TGTGCCAGCAGTTCTCAGGGGAAAGATACGCAGTATTTT. This gives the protein CASSSQGKDTQYF. The full variable domain, in which reference TRBV5-4 and TRBJ2-3 provide the parts outside the CDR3, is ETGVTQSPTHLIKTRGQQVTLRCSSQSGHNTVSWYQQALGQGPQFIFQYYREEENGRGNFPPRFSGLQFPNYSSELNVNALELDDSALYLCASSSQGKDTQYFGPGTRLTVL.

This clonotype has a handful of counts. The chain recombines TRBV6-5 with TRBJ2-3; D perhaps matches TRBD2 (6 bases). The V gene lost 6 bases and the J gene lost 0 bases, with 10 bases spanning the gap. The CDR3 contains 14 residues. Per germline, CDR1 MNHEY and CDR2 SVGAGI. The CDR3 bases are TGTGCCAGCAGACCTAGCGCTAGCACAGATACGCAGTATTTT. Amino acid sequence: CASRPSASTDTQYF.

V is TRBV28 and J is TRBJ2-6; D is uncertain. The ends were cut back, 2 bases at V and 2 bases at J, with 7 bases in the middle. The germline V gene has CDR1 MDHEN and CDR2 SYDVKM. CDR3 size: 15 residues. In nucleotides, the CDR3 is TGTGCCAGCAGTTTAGGTGGCCCTGGGGCCAACGTCCTGACTTTC. This translates into CASSLGGPGANVLTF.

This clonotype was counted ten times or more. The chain recombines TRBV18 with TRBJ2-7, with a weak D call TRBD2 (6 bases). Germline V gene data show CDR1 as KGHSH and CDR2 as LQKENI. V was shortened by 6 bases and J by 0 bases, with 15 bases between the two germline ends. There are 15 residues in the CDR3. The chain's CDR3 is CASSRDRQSSYEQYF. CDR3 DNA sequence: TGTGCCAGCTCGCGGGACCGCCAGAGCTCCTACGAGCAGTACTTC.

Ten or more counts support this clonotype. The chain combines TRBV7-8 with TRBJ2-3, with D perhaps matching TRBD2 (6 bases). CDR1 SGHVS and CDR2 FQNEAQ come from the germline V gene. This CDR3 comprises 15 residues. V was pared by 6 bases and J by 0 bases, with 13 bases between. The CDR3 bases are TGTGCCAGCAGTCTACTGGGGACTAGCACAGATACGCAGTATTTT. Protein product: CASSLLGTSTDTQYF. The full variable domain, rest sourced from reference TRBV7-8 and TRBJ2-3, is GAGVSQSPRYKVAKRGQDVALRCDPISGHVSLFWYQQALGQGPEFLTYFQNEAQLDKSGLPSDRFFAERPEGSVSTLKIQRTQQEDSAVYLCASSLLGTSTDTQYFGPGTRLTVL.

This clonotype was seen repeatedly, ten times or more. The V and J genes are TRBV29-1 and TRBJ2-3; TRBD1 is a possible D gene (6 bases). CDR3 size: 13 residues. Germline CDR1 is SQVTM and CDR2 is ANQGSEA. Trimming shortened V by 6 bases and J by 0 bases, and 10 bases separated the two germline ends. CDR3 sequence (DNA): TGCAGCGTGACAGGAACTAGCACAGATACGCAGTATTTT. Amino acid sequence: CSVTGTSTDTQYF.

The chain carries TRBV20-1 and TRBJ2-1; D possibly corresponds to TRBD1 (6 bases). Germline CDR1 DFQATT, CDR2 SNEGSKA (reference sequence). Trimming cost V 0 bases and J 3 bases, with 21 bases left between them. The CDR3 is 18 residues long. This chain's CDR3 is CSARDVTYRVTDYNEQFF. The CDR3 DNA follows: TGCAGTGCTAGAGATGTGACCTACAGGGTCACGGACTACAATGAGCAGTTCTTC.

The table lists this clonotype with a few counts. The chain couples TRBV27 to TRBJ2-1, with TRBD2 identical over 11 bases. The CDR3 sequence is 18 residues long. Germline V lookup: CDR1 MNHEY, CDR2 SMNVEV (reference sequence). V gave up 3 bases and J gave up 0 bases; unmatched junction bases: 7. The CDR3 protein is CASSFPLAGGSSYNEQFF. CDR3 nucleotides: TGTGCCAGCAGTTTCCCCCTAGCGGGAGGATCCTCCTACAATGAGCAGTTCTTC.